This T cell receptor beta chain appears in the sequencing data of a study of graft-versus-host responses after intestinal transplantation. The overall study: Every one of the recipients received anti-thymocyte globulin induction and afterwards took tacrolimus and steroids for around 3 years. Study-wide results and limits: There was an association between peak levels of circulating GvH clones and early post-transplant HvG declines. Graft-versus-host to host-versus-graft clonal ratios in allografts were high in patients with graft-donor T cell macrochimerism. Researchers found GvH clones in recipient marrow, and some showed up first in ileum or blood.

Graft tissue processing released intraepithelial and lamina propria lymphocytes. Germline-derived CDR1 and CDR2 are MNHEY and SMNVEV (reference sequence). CDR3 length: 15 amino acids. Trimming took off 1 base at V and 6 bases at J, with 12 bases between the two ends. A word on this clone: What it binds is unknown.

Repertoires were generated with immunoSEQ multiplex PCR, while TCRdb's copy carries only in-frame clones and drops some. The table has around 37,000 clones, roughly 87% seen once; the top ten hold about a sixth. The chain is built from TRBV27 and TRBJ2-2, with D possibly TRBD1 on 5 matching bases. This receptor was identified in a human patient who received an intestinal transplant, so some T cells may come from the graft donor. Specimen: ileum tissue, collected 200 to 210 days after intestinal transplant. The CDR3 reads CASSLYPGLAGELFF. The CDR3 DNA is TGTGCCAGCAGTTTATACCCAGGGTTAGCCGGGGAGCTGTTTTTT.